A selection of T cell receptor beta chains follows, all from one sample in a study of cytomegalovirus exposure and HLA in healthy donors. Produced via immunoSEQ multiplex PCR; TCRdb's table is partial and in-frame only. The table lists around 100,000 clones, 74% of them singletons. The material sequenced was PBMCs. The receptors shown here come from a man aged 45-60 years in good health and CMV-seropositive. Each CDR3 is given with its conserved first and last residue. The D gene is left open where the match is weak. Expanded clones are given a class, and other clones once, few, many or no size at all.

few	TRBV4-1	TRBJ2-1	18	.	TGCGCCAGCAGCCAAGATTTGTCGCCGGGGATTACACAAGTTGAGCAGTTCTTC	CASSQDLSPGITQVEQFF
few	TRBV7-6	TRBJ2-3	16	.	TGTGCCAGCAGCCCTAAACAGGGCTGGGGTACAGATACGCAGTATTTT	CASSPKQGWGTDTQYF
.	TRBV5-8	TRBJ1-4	16	.	TGTGCCAGCAGCTTCGGTTTGGGAGGGCGAAATGAAAAACTGTTTTTT	CASSFGLGGRNEKLFF
.	TRBV9	TRBJ2-2	13	.	TGTGCCAGCAGCCCAGGGATGGGAGGGGAGCTGTTTTTT	CASSPGMGGELFF
.	TRBV12-5	TRBJ1-1	12	.	TGTGCTAGTGGTACGGGGAACACTGAAGCTTTCTTT	CASGTGNTEAFF
.	TRBV5-1	TRBJ2-2	14	TRBD2	TGCGCCAGCAGCGACACGGGAGGGTCCGGGGAGCTGTTTTTT	CASSDTGGSGELFF
.	TRBV5-1	TRBJ2-7	16	.	TGCGCCAGCAGTTCCCTGGGCGGGGAAGGTTGGGGCGAGCAGTACTTC	CASSSLGGEGWGEQYF
.	TRBV20-1	TRBJ1-2	11	.	TGCAGTGCGGGGGGGGCGGGGGGCTACACCTTC	CSAGGAGGYTF
.	TRBV25-1	TRBJ2-3	15	.	TGTGCCAGCAGTGAATTACAGGGTGGTGCAGATACGCAGTATTTT	CASSELQGGADTQYF
.	TRBV23-1	TRBJ1-6	18	.	TGCGCCAGCAGTCAATCGATCCGGGAGAGCTCCTATAATTCACCCCTCCACTTT	CASSQSIRESSYNSPLHF
.	TRBV2	TRBJ1-1	14	.	TGTGCCAGCAGAATCCAGACAGGTTACACTGAAGCTTTCTTT	CASRIQTGYTEAFF
.	TRBV12-5	TRBJ2-3	14	.	TGTGCTAGTGGTTTGATGACAGGCGGGGATACGCAGTATTTT	CASGLMTGGDTQYF
.	TRBV10-3	TRBJ2-2	16	TRBD2	TGTGCCATCAGTCCCCATAGCGGGAGAGGTACCGGGGAGCTGTTTTTT	CAISPHSGRGTGELFF
.	TRBV5-1	TRBJ2-7	16	.	TGCGCCAGCAGCTTGGTGGTTGCGGGGCCGGGTTCTGAGCAGTACTTC	CASSLVVAGPGSEQYF
.	TRBV6-5	TRBJ2-7	15	TRBD1	TGTGCCAGCAGTTTATCCAGGGGGCTGGTTGGCGAGCAGTACTTC	CASSLSRGLVGEQYF
few	TRBV10-2	TRBJ2-5	14	TRBD1	TGCGCCAGCAGTGGGCGGACAGGTTATAGGACCCAGTACTTC	CASSGRTGYRTQYF
.	TRBV6-5	TRBJ1-1	14	.	TGTGCCAGCAGTTCTGCCGTTGGCCCAATTGAAGCTTTCTTT	CASSSAVGPIEAFF
.	TRBV9	TRBJ2-5	14	.	TGTGCCAGCAGCCAAGGGACACTCCAAGAGACCCAGTACTTC	CASSQGTLQETQYF
few	TRBV7-8	TRBJ2-7	16	.	TGTGCCAGCAGTTCCTCGGTCCGAGGTAGCTCCTACGAGCAGTACTTC	CASSSSVRGSSYEQYF
.	TRBV19	TRBJ2-1	22	.	TGTGCCAGTAGTATAGTGGCAGGGAATCTATTACCGGCTGGCCGCCAATACAATGAGCAGTTCTTC	CASSIVAGNLLPAGRQYNEQFF
.	TRBV19	TRBJ1-1	15	.	TGTGCCAGTAGTAGTCAGACAGGATGGAACACTGAAGCTTTCTTT	CASSSQTGWNTEAFF
.	TRBV10-3	TRBJ2-1	15	TRBD1	TGTGCCATCAGTGAGACAGGGGGCTCCTACAATGAGCAGTTCTTC	CAISETGGSYNEQFF
.	TRBV5-6	TRBJ1-2	14	.	TGTGCCAGCAGCTCGATGATCAAAGCCTATGGCTACACCTTC	CASSSMIKAYGYTF
.	TRBV9	TRBJ1-2	13	.	TGTGCCAGCAGCGGCAGGACTAACTATGGCTACACCTTC	CASSGRTNYGYTF
.	TRBV30	TRBJ1-5	15	.	TGTGCCTGGTCCTCCGGGACAAGTAACAATCAGCCCCAGCATTTT	CAWSSGTSNNQPQHF
.	TRBV18	TRBJ1-5	14	TRBD1	TGTGCCAGCTCAGCGGACAGGGGTAATCAGCCCCAGCATTTT	CASSADRGNQPQHF
.	TRBV18	TRBJ1-2	17	.	TGTGCCAGCTCACCACTAAGAAGGGGCCCCACTGTCTATGGCTACACCTTC	CASSPLRRGPTVYGYTF
once	TRBV7-2	TRBJ2-7	14	.	TGTGCCAGCAGCCTCTTAGAGGCGACCTACGAGCAGTACTTC	CASSLLEATYEQYF
.	TRBV12-2	TRBJ1-2	16	.	TGTGCATTGCTGGAGGCAGGGGAGACGACTCGCTATGGCTACACCTTC	CALLEAGETTRYGYTF
.	TRBV7-2	TRBJ2-3	14	.	TGTGCCAGCAGCTTAGCGGGAGTGGGAGATACGCAGTATTTT	CASSLAGVGDTQYF